A single T cell receptor beta chain is shown here with its context. CDR3 length: 15 residues. Germline assignment: CDR1 SNHLY and CDR2 FYNNEI. Deletions cut 6 bases from V and 3 bases from J, with 17 bases between. This sample was included in a study of T cells in Graves' hyperthyroidism and ophthalmopathy. Turning to the study itself: Initial diagnosis, before any treatment, was when peripheral blood was collected.

Patients were aged 18 to 65, had disease duration under 2 months, and had newly diagnosed hyperthyroidism. TCR beta CDR3 regions were amplified from RNA. The HTBI primer set served for first-round RT-PCR of the TCR CDR3. TCRdb re-analysed the multiplex PCR reads in MiXCR, keeping a single row per CDR3 protein. The profile shows some 510,000 distinct CDR3 sequences, 20% of them singletons. The chain joins TRBV2 to TRBJ2-5, with D perhaps matching TRBD2 (6 bases). This TCR derives from a young man with Graves' hyperthyroidism. The source material was blood. The CDR3 nucleotides are TGTGCCAGCAGCGGAAAGGAGGGAACAAAAGAGACCCAGTACTTC. Protein product: CASSGKEGTKETQYF.